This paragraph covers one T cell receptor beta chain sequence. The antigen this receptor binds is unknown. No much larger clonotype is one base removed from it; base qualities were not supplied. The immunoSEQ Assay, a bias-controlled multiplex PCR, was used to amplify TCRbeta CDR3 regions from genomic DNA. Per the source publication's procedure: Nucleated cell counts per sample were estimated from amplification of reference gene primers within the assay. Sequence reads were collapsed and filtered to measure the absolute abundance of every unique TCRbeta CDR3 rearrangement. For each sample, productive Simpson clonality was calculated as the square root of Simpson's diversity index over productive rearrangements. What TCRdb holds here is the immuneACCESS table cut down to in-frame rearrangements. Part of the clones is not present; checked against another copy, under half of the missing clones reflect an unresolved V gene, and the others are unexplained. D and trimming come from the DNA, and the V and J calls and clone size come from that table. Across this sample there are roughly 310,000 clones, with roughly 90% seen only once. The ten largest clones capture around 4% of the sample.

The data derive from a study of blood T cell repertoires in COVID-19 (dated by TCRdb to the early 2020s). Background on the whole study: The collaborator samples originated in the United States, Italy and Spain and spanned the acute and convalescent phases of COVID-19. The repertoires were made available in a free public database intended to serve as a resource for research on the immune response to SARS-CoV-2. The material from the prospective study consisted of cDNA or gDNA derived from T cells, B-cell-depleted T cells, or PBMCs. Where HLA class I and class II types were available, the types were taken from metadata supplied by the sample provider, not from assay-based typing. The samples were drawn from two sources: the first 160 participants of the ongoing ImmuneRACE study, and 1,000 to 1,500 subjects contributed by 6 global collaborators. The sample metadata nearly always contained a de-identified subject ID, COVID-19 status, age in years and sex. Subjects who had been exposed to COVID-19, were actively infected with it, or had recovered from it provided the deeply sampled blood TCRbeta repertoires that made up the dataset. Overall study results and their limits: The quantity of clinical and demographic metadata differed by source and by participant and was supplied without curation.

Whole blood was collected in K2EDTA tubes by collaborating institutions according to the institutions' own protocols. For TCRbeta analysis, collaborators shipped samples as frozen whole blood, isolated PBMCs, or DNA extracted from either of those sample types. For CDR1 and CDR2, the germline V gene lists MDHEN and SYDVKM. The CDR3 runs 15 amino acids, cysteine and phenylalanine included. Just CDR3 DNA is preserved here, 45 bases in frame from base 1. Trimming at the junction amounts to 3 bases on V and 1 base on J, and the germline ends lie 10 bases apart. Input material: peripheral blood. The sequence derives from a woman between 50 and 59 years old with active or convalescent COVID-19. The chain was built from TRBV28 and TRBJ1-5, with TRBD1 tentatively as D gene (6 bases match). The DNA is TGTGCCAGCAGTTTGTCCAGGGGAAGCAATCAGCCCCAGCATTTT. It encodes CASSLSRGSNQPQHF.